Here is one T cell receptor (beta chain) with its context. Per the study methods: Estimates of nucleated cell counts were drawn from the amplification of reference gene primers. Produced via immunoSEQ multiplex PCR; TCRdb's table is partial and in-frame only. V, J and clone size were drawn from that table, and D and trimming were deduced from the DNA. The sample consists of 170,000 or so clones, roughly 77% of them appearing once. The CDR3 runs to 15 residues. With V trimmed by 5 bases and J by 2 bases, 3 bases remained unmatched. CDR1 is SGHAT, CDR2 FQDESV, per germline (reference sequence). The data are from a study of blood T cell repertoires in COVID-19. Study background: Whether acute or convalescent, the COVID-19 samples came from the United States, Italy and Spain. PBMCs, B-cell-depleted T cells, or T cells were the source of the cDNA or gDNA that made up the material.

This clonotype originated in a man between 65 and 85 years old with active or convalescent COVID-19. V gene TRBV11-1 combines with J gene TRBJ2-3, with 11 bases lining up with TRBD2. The material sequenced was peripheral blood. The CDR3 region has the DNA TGTGCCAGCAGCCCACTAGCGGGAGACACAGATACGCAGTATTTT. Its protein product is CASSPLAGDTDTQYF.